Below, 8 T cell receptor beta chains from the same sample are listed, as sequenced in a study of cytomegalovirus exposure and HLA in healthy donors (dated by TCRdb to 2017 to 2019). Library generation was performed with the immunoSEQ multiplex PCR assay. The multiplex PCR relied on a mix of 60 forward primers for TCR Vbeta segments and 13 reverse primers for TCR Jbeta segments. The source is immuneACCESS, and TCRdb retained only in-frame sequences with V and J called. Part of the clones is not carried over; for the studies checked, unresolved V genes explain less than half of this, and the remainder is unexplained. This sample's records show about 72,000 clones. 2.7% of the sample rests with the top ten. Specimen: PBMCs. The origin of the receptors is a middle-aged man in good health and CMV-seronegative.

The chain joins TRBV4-1 to TRBJ1-5; possibly TRBD1 for D (6 bases). V was shortened by 0 bases and J by 7 bases, with 13 bases between the two germline ends. This CDR3 comprises 15 residues. Germline V gives CDR1 MGHRA, CDR2 YSYEKL. The CDR3 loop reads CASSQDRGLGQPQHF. CDR3 nucleotide sequence: TGCGCCAGCAGCCAAGACAGGGGTTTAGGACAGCCCCAGCATTTT.

The CDR3 DNA sequence: TGCGCCAGCAGCCATACCTCGGGGGGCCAAGAGACCCAGTACTTC. Residues: CASSHTSGGQETQYF. The rearrangement uses TRBV4-1 and TRBJ2-5, with TRBD2 identical over 7 bases. This CDR3 contains 15 residues. Trimming at V came to 3 bases and at J to 1 base, leaving 5 bases not matched to a gene. Germline V gene lookup returns CDR1 MGHRA and CDR2 YSYEKL.

The chain is built from TRBV9 and TRBJ2-2; 12 bases map to TRBD1. The CDR3 contains 16 residues. J was trimmed by 6 bases and V by 0 bases; bases with no gene match: 3. Germline V gene data show CDR1 as SGDLS and CDR2 as YYNGEE. In DNA form, the CDR3 reads TGTGCCAGCAGCGTAGGGGACAGGGGGCTCGCCGGGGAGCTGTTTTTT. Translating gives CASSVGDRGLAGELFF. Supplemented by reference TRBV9 and TRBJ2-2, the full variable domain reads DSGVTQTPKHLITATGQRVTLRCSPRSGDLSVYWYQQSLDQGLQFLIQYYNGEERAKGNILERFSAQQFPDLHSELNLSSLELGDSALYFCASSVGDRGLAGELFFGEGSRLTVL.

The chain joins TRBV19 to TRBJ1-4; the D gene is possibly TRBD1 (5 bases). CDR3 size: 14 residues. V dropped 8 bases and J dropped 5 bases, with 15 bases sitting between them. Germline CDR1 is LNHDA and CDR2 is SQIVND (reference sequence). The CDR3 sequence: CASADRLSNEKLFF. Written as DNA, the CDR3 is TGTGCCAGTGCTGACAGACTTTCAAATGAAAAACTGTTTTTT.

This chain connects TRBV11-3 to TRBJ2-3; D is possibly TRBD1 (5 bases). Germline assignment: CDR1 SGHNT and CDR2 YENEEA. CDR3 length: 14 amino acids. V lost 1 base and J 2 bases, leaving 7 bases between the germline ends. The CDR3: CASSLGQPTDTQYF. The CDR3 DNA follows: TGTGCCAGCAGCTTAGGACAGCCCACAGATACGCAGTATTTT.

Concerning this clone itself: A junction end diverges from the germline sequence, so it may reflect a read error. Different DNA sequences within this sample yield the same CDR3. V and J are TRBV5-5 and TRBJ1-2, with 10 bases aligning to TRBD1. The CDR3 totals 15 residues. Looked up from germline, CDR1 is SGHKS and CDR2 is YYEKEE (reference sequence). The CDR3: CASSLDRGRPYGYTF. CDR3 bases: TGCGCCAGCAGCCTAGACAGGGGGCGCCCCTATGGCTACACCTTC.

This chain links TRBV6-6 with TRBJ1-3, with 7 bases aligning to TRBD1. The CDR3 sequence is 15 residues long. V shed 2 bases and J 4 bases; nucleotides not matched to a gene: 5. Germline CDR1 MNHNY, CDR2 SVGAGI (reference sequence). CDR3 DNA sequence: TGTGCCAGCAGTTACCTTACAGGGGTCGGAAACACCATATATTTT. It specifies CASSYLTGVGNTIYF.

The chain links TRBV10-3 to TRBJ1-5; D is perhaps TRBD1 (5 bases). Germline CDR1 and CDR2: ENHRY and SYGVKD. V gave up 6 bases and J gave up 5 bases, with 17 bases separating them. The CDR3 is made up of 15 amino acids. Written as DNA, the CDR3 is TGTGCCATCAGATTAATTCAGGGTATTGATCAGCCCCAGCATTTT. This translates into CAIRLIQGIDQPQHF.